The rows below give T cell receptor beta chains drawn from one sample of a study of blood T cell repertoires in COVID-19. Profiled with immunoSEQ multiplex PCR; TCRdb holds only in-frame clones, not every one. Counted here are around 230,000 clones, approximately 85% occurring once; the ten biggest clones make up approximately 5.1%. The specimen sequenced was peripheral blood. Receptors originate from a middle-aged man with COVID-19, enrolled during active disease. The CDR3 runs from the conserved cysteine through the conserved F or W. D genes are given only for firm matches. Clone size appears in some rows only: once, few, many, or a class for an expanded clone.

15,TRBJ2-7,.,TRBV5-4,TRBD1,CASSRPDRVEYEQYF,TGTGCCAGCAGCCGCCCCGACAGGGTTGAATACGAGCAGTACTTC
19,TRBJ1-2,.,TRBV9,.,CASSVGPRLSGDNNYGYTF,TGTGCCAGCAGCGTAGGCCCGCGGCTGTCAGGGGATAACAACTATGGCTACACCTTC
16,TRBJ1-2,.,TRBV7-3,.,CASSPGLGQVAYGYTF,TGTGCCAGCAGCCCTGGGCTGGGCCAGGTCGCCTATGGCTACACCTTC
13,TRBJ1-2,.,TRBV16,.,CASSQSGSYGYTF,TGTGCCAGCAGCCAATCGGGCAGCTATGGCTACACCTTC
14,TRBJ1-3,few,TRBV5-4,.,CASSLDSSGNTIYF,TGTGCCAGCAGCTTGGACAGCTCTGGAAACACCATATATTTT
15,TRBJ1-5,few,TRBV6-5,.,CASSYSPGIGQPQHF,TGTGCCAGCAGTTACTCTCCGGGTATCGGTCAGCCCCAGCATTTT
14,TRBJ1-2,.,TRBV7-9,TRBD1,CASSPAGTGGGYTF,TGTGCCAGCAGCCCCGCTGGGACAGGGGGTGGCTACACCTTC
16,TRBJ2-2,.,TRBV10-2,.,CASRPPAGANTGELFF,TGCGCCAGCAGACCTCCCGCCGGGGCGAACACCGGGGAGCTGTTTTTT
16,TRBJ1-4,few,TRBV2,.,CASSRESRSYNEKLFF,TGTGCCAGCAGTAGAGAATCCCGTTCCTATAATGAAAAACTGTTTTTT
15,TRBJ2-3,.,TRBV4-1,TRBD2,CASSRLAGSTDTQYF,TGCGCCAGCAGCCGACTAGCGGGGTCGACAGATACGCAGTATTTT
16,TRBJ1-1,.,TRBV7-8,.,CASSSPSSSTVAEAFF,TGTGCCAGCAGCTCCCCCTCGTCGAGTACCGTGGCTGAAGCTTTCTTT
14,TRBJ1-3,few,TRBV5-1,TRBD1,CASSSDRAGNTIYF,TGCGCCAGCAGTTCGGACAGGGCGGGAAACACCATATATTTT
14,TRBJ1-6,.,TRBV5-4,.,CASSAAGVNSPLHF,TGTGCCAGCAGCGCAGCAGGGGTTAATTCACCCCTCCACTTT
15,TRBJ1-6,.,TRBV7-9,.,CASSLEGGRNSPLHF,TGTGCCAGCAGCTTAGAGGGGGGGAGGAATTCACCCCTCCACTTT
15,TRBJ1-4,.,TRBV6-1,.,CASSDPGGKNEKLFF,TGTGCCAGCAGTGATCCGGGGGGCAAGAATGAAAAACTGTTTTTT
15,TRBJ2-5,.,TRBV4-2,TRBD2,CASSQGIAGQETQYF,TGTGCCAGCAGCCAAGGAATAGCGGGGCAAGAGACCCAGTACTTC
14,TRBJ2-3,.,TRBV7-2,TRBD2,CASSTPSSGGAKYF,TGTGCCAGCAGCACCCCCTCTAGCGGGGGGGCGAAGTATTTT
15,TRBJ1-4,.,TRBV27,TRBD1,CASSPGTGQAEKLFF,TGTGCCAGCAGTCCGGGGACAGGGCAGGCTGAAAAACTGTTTTTT
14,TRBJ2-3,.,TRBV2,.,CASSRTTFGDTQYF,TGTGCCAGCAGCAGGACTACCTTCGGTGATACGCAGTATTTT
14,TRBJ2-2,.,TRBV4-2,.,CASSPKTSTGELFF,TGTGCCAGCAGCCCCAAAACCAGCACCGGGGAGCTGTTTTTT
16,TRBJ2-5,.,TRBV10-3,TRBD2,CAIRTIAGGWTETQYF,TGTGCCATCAGGACGATAGCGGGGGGATGGACAGAGACCCAGTACTTC
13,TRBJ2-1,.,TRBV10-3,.,CAISESVPGEQFF,TGTGCCATCAGTGAGTCGGTCCCGGGGGAGCAGTTCTTC
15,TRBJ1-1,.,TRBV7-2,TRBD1,CASSLVGTANTEAFF,TGTGCCAGCAGCTTAGTTGGGACAGCGAACACTGAAGCTTTCTTT
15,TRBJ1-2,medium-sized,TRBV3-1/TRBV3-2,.,CASPRGWRPSRGYTF,TGTGCCAGCCCGAGAGGGTGGCGGCCAAGCAGGGGCTACACCTTC